This is a list of T cell receptor beta chains from one sample in a study of CD8 T cells in Susac syndrome. TCRdb processed the immunoSEQ multiplex PCR reads anew with MiXCR; each CDR3 protein has one entry. The data hold 200,000 to 250,000 distinct CDR3 sequences, with over 90% observed a single time. The specimen was CD4+ T cells from PBMCs. All receptors come from a human donor with multiple sclerosis. Both conserved end residues are trimmed from each CDR3. Each record gives: J gene, V gene, clone size, CDR3 length, CDR3 protein. Rows give clone size only sometimes, using once, few, many, or a class for an expanded clone.

J: TRBJ2-3; V: TRBV30; size: NA; length: 14; CDR3: AWRLGTGSLGDTQY
J: TRBJ2-3; V: TRBV12-5; size: NA; length: 12; CDR3: ASGYGQPTDTQY
J: TRBJ1-6; V: TRBV20-1; size: NA; length: 12; CDR3: SAQTGGRGSPLH
J: TRBJ1-2; V: TRBV14; size: NA; length: 11; CDR3: ASSRDRATGYT
J: TRBJ2-1; V: TRBV2; size: NA; length: 10; CDR3: ASSEFTNEQF
J: TRBJ1-5; V: TRBV20-1; size: NA; length: 13; CDR3: SASFGTGGNQPQH
J: TRBJ2-1; V: TRBV7-9; size: NA; length: 13; CDR3: ASSYRAGGNYEQF
J: TRBJ1-1; V: TRBV3-1; size: NA; length: 12; CDR3: ASSHRSGRTEAF
J: TRBJ2-4; V: TRBV2; size: NA; length: 9; CDR3: ASSLESIQY
J: TRBJ1-6; V: TRBV25-1; size: NA; length: 11; CDR3: ASRDRVDSPLH
J: TRBJ1-5; V: TRBV7-2; size: few; length: 12; CDR3: ASSPGQGGQPQH
J: TRBJ2-1; V: TRBV20-1; size: NA; length: 11; CDR3: SVPGPTYNEQF
J: TRBJ2-2; V: TRBV6-5; size: NA; length: 11; CDR3: ASRRANTGELF
J: TRBJ1-1; V: TRBV29-1; size: NA; length: 10; CDR3: SAGMVDTEAF
J: TRBJ1-1; V: TRBV29-1; size: NA; length: 11; CDR3: SVELGGNTEAF
J: TRBJ2-5; V: TRBV2; size: NA; length: 11; CDR3: ASSEWTRETQY
J: TRBJ2-5; V: TRBV10-3; size: NA; length: 9; CDR3: AISDRQTQY
J: TRBJ2-6; V: TRBV29-1; size: NA; length: 16; CDR3: SVGSFGQGADGANVLT
J: TRBJ2-3; V: TRBV5-7; size: once; length: 9; CDR3: ASSLYYTQY
J: TRBJ2-3; V: TRBV7-2; size: NA; length: 12; CDR3: ASSLDSPEDTQY
J: TRBJ1-1; V: TRBV30; size: few; length: 11; CDR3: AWSRQGATEAF
J: TRBJ2-4; V: TRBV30; size: NA; length: 12; CDR3: ASSRGDYKNIQY
J: TRBJ1-5; V: TRBV2; size: NA; length: 13; CDR3: ASSDRDRSNQPQH
J: TRBJ1-2; V: TRBV29-1; size: once; length: 14; CDR3: SVGDLPWDRDNGYT
J: TRBJ1-6; V: TRBV5-1; size: NA; length: 14; CDR3: ASSVHRDSSDSPLH
J: TRBJ2-3; V: TRBV20-1; size: NA; length: 13; CDR3: SATQRQGFADTQY
J: TRBJ2-3; V: TRBV18; size: NA; length: 11; CDR3: ASSPGFPDTQY
J: TRBJ1-2; V: TRBV3-1; size: NA; length: 12; CDR3: ASSRRDRGHGYT
J: TRBJ1-1; V: TRBV2; size: NA; length: 15; CDR3: ASSDPTTYSRITEAF
J: TRBJ1-4; V: TRBV6-6; size: NA; length: 12; CDR3: ASSYGQGGEKLF
J: TRBJ1-1; V: TRBV7-9; size: NA; length: 8; CDR3: ASSYREAF
J: TRBJ1-1; V: TRBV6-6; size: NA; length: 12; CDR3: ASSYRDGNTEAF
J: TRBJ1-1; V: TRBV15; size: NA; length: 12; CDR3: ATSSRGLTTEAF
J: TRBJ2-5; V: TRBV2; size: NA; length: 11; CDR3: ASSGQGGETQY
J: TRBJ1-2; V: TRBV29-1; size: NA; length: 11; CDR3: SVGLPANYGYT
J: TRBJ2-2; V: TRBV30; size: NA; length: 15; CDR3: AGEQTAIASNTGELF
J: TRBJ1-2; V: TRBV27; size: NA; length: 12; CDR3: ASRTWTDGYGYT
J: TRBJ1-3; V: TRBV7-9; size: NA; length: 13; CDR3: ASSLWSQSGNTIY
J: TRBJ2-1; V: TRBV29-1; size: NA; length: 10; CDR3: SVEDPGDEQF
J: TRBJ1-6; V: TRBV12-3/TRBV12-4; size: NA; length: 13; CDR3: ASTTGGGHNSPLH
J: TRBJ1-2; V: TRBV7-9; size: NA; length: 11; CDR3: ASSFGQSIRYT